These T cell receptor beta chains were read from a single sample in a study of shared clonotypes between healthy human individuals. Libraries were prepared by immunoSEQ multiplex PCR; TCRdb keeps only in-frame clonotypes and omits some of them. The sample shows approximately 2.5 million clones, roughly 93% of them seen only once. The specimen sequenced was naive CD4+ T cells from PBMCs. Source of these receptors: a man younger than 35 in good health. Some clones in this sample may be carry-over from other donors' samples. CDR3s include the opening cysteine and the closing phenylalanine or tryptophan. The D gene is left open where the match is weak. A row's size may be missing; if present it is once, few, many or a size class.

d_gene: -; abundance: -; j_gene: TRBJ2-2; v_gene: TRBV9; CDR3aa: CASSVVGGTAGELFF; CDR3nt: TGTGCCAGCAGCGTAGTAGGTGGCACCGCCGGGGAGCTGTTTTTT
d_gene: TRBD2; abundance: -; j_gene: TRBJ2-1; v_gene: TRBV6-5; CDR3aa: CASSKREGYNEQFF; CDR3nt: TGTGCCAGCAGCAAGCGGGAGGGATACAATGAGCAGTTCTTC
d_gene: -; abundance: once; j_gene: TRBJ2-3; v_gene: TRBV6-1; CDR3aa: CASSDPINTQYF; CDR3nt: TGTGCCAGCAGTGACCCTATTAATACGCAGTATTTT
d_gene: TRBD1; abundance: -; j_gene: TRBJ2-5; v_gene: TRBV29-1; CDR3aa: CSVTHDRGPDETQYF; CDR3nt: TGCAGCGTGACCCACGACAGGGGGCCGGATGAGACCCAGTACTTC
d_gene: -; abundance: -; j_gene: TRBJ1-2; v_gene: TRBV7-9; CDR3aa: CASSLDVAYGYTF; CDR3nt: TGTGCCAGCAGCTTAGACGTAGCCTATGGCTACACCTTC
d_gene: TRBD1; abundance: once; j_gene: TRBJ1-1; v_gene: TRBV6-1; CDR3aa: CASSEIGRGPEAFF; CDR3nt: TGTGCCAGCAGTGAAATTGGCAGGGGGCCTGAAGCTTTCTTT
d_gene: -; abundance: -; j_gene: TRBJ2-1; v_gene: TRBV28; CDR3aa: CASSLFFPNEQFF; CDR3nt: TGTGCCAGCAGTTTATTTTTCCCCAATGAGCAGTTCTTC
d_gene: -; abundance: -; j_gene: TRBJ1-1; v_gene: TRBV15; CDR3aa: CATSRDAGNEAFF; CDR3nt: TGTGCCACCAGCAGAGATGCCGGGAATGAAGCTTTCTTT
d_gene: TRBD1; abundance: once; j_gene: TRBJ2-7; v_gene: TRBV28; CDR3aa: CASSLTGQGSYEQYF; CDR3nt: TGTGCCAGCAGTCTGACCGGACAGGGTTCGTACGAGCAGTACTTC
d_gene: TRBD1; abundance: -; j_gene: TRBJ2-7; v_gene: TRBV15; CDR3aa: CATSRGTGSYEQYF; CDR3nt: TGTGCCACCAGCAGAGGGACAGGGTCTTACGAGCAGTACTTC
d_gene: -; abundance: -; j_gene: TRBJ2-3; v_gene: TRBV7-8; CDR3aa: CASSHYLYDTQYF; CDR3nt: TGTGCCAGCAGCCATTATCTTTACGATACGCAGTATTTT
d_gene: -; abundance: -; j_gene: TRBJ1-2; v_gene: TRBV29-1; CDR3aa: CSVSNGAGVGYTF; CDR3nt: TGCAGCGTTTCTAATGGGGCAGGGGTCGGCTACACCTTC
d_gene: TRBD1; abundance: -; j_gene: TRBJ1-5; v_gene: TRBV19; CDR3aa: CASSAGTGRNQPQHF; CDR3nt: TGTGCCAGTAGTGCCGGGACAGGGCGCAATCAGCCCCAGCATTTT
d_gene: TRBD2; abundance: -; j_gene: TRBJ2-7; v_gene: TRBV7-2; CDR3aa: CASRVAGGYEQYF; CDR3nt: TGTGCCAGCAGGGTAGCGGGGGGCTACGAGCAGTACTTC
d_gene: -; abundance: -; j_gene: TRBJ2-7; v_gene: TRBV23-1; CDR3aa: CASSQSGWRELHYEQYF; CDR3nt: TGCGCCAGCAGTCAATCGGGGTGGCGAGAGCTCCACTACGAGCAGTACTTC
d_gene: -; abundance: -; j_gene: TRBJ2-3; v_gene: TRBV6-6; CDR3aa: CASSWRQASTDTQYF; CDR3nt: TGTGCCAGCAGTTGGCGGCAGGCGAGCACAGATACGCAGTATTTT
d_gene: -; abundance: -; j_gene: TRBJ2-2; v_gene: TRBV28; CDR3aa: CASSWTTGELFF; CDR3nt: TGTGCCAGCAGTTGGACAACCGGGGAGCTGTTTTTT
d_gene: TRBD1; abundance: -; j_gene: TRBJ1-5; v_gene: TRBV4-1; CDR3aa: CASSQDDREDQPQHF; CDR3nt: TGCGCCAGCAGCCAAGACGACAGGGAGGATCAGCCCCAGCATTTT
d_gene: TRBD1; abundance: -; j_gene: TRBJ2-3; v_gene: TRBV5-4; CDR3aa: CASSLGRTGETDTQYF; CDR3nt: TGTGCCAGCAGCTTGGGTCGGACAGGGGAGACAGATACGCAGTATTTT
d_gene: TRBD2; abundance: -; j_gene: TRBJ2-1; v_gene: TRBV2; CDR3aa: CASKREAGFGEQFF; CDR3nt: TGTGCCAGCAAGCGGGAGGCGGGTTTCGGTGAGCAGTTCTTC
d_gene: -; abundance: -; j_gene: TRBJ2-5; v_gene: TRBV9; CDR3aa: CASSVGGRQETQYF; CDR3nt: TGTGCCAGCAGCGTAGGCGGTCGCCAAGAGACCCAGTACTTC
d_gene: -; abundance: -; j_gene: TRBJ1-1; v_gene: TRBV18; CDR3aa: CASSPGAGTEAFF; CDR3nt: TGTGCCAGCTCACCAGGGGCAGGGACTGAAGCTTTCTTT
d_gene: -; abundance: -; j_gene: TRBJ1-1; v_gene: TRBV10-3; CDR3aa: CAISDPQRQNTEAFF; CDR3nt: TGTGCCATCAGTGACCCCCAAAGGCAGAACACTGAAGCTTTCTTT
d_gene: -; abundance: -; j_gene: TRBJ2-7; v_gene: TRBV5-6; CDR3aa: CASSRDPSYEQYF; CDR3nt: TGTGCCAGCAGCCGGGACCCGTCCTACGAGCAGTACTTC